Each of the 29 T cell receptor beta chains below was sequenced from the same sample in a study of T-cell memory formation after mild COVID-19. TCRdb ran MiXCR on the 5' RACE reads and lists one entry per CDR3 protein. There are roughly 620,000 distinct CDR3 sequences in the sample; under 20% occur only once, and more than 10% lies in the top ten. Sequenced: PBMCs or a T cell subset sorted from them (not recorded which). These receptors all come from an adult woman who had mild COVID-19 (a few samples of this study predate the infection). Cell type and time point are not known.

This clonotype was seen more than once but under ten times. The rearrangement joins TRBV14 to TRBJ2-3; D remains ambiguous. V dropped 2 bases and J dropped 6 bases, with 9 bases sitting between them. Germline V gene data show CDR1 as SGHDN and CDR2 as FVKESK. The CDR3 runs 13 residues. DNA of the CDR3: TGTGCCAGCAGCCAATATTCTCAGGATACGCAGTATTTT. As protein: CASSQYSQDTQYF.

This clonotype was seen only a few times. The rearrangement links TRBV20-1 to TRBJ2-1; possible D gene TRBD2, 5 bases. The CDR3 spans 15 residues. Between the trimmed V and J ends, which lost 3 bases and 15 bases, there was a span of 27 bases. Germline V gene lookup returns CDR1 DFQATT and CDR2 SNEGSKA (reference sequence). This CDR3 is CSASRPVPGSADRFF. Here the CDR3 DNA reads TGCAGTGCTAGCCGACCCGTTCCTGGTAGCGCCGATCGGTTCTTC.

This clonotype was seen many times. V is TRBV12-3 or TRBV12-4 and J is TRBJ1-6; D remains unclear. V was trimmed by 7 bases and J by 0 bases, leaving 10 bases between them. This CDR3 has 15 residues. CDR3 loop: CASMKVSSYNSPLHF. CDR3 sequence (DNA): TGTGCCAGCATGAAAGTGAGCTCCTATAATTCACCCCTCCACTTT.

There are many counts of this clonotype. Relative to the germline gene, one junction end is altered; a read error may explain this. The chain is built from TRBV5-1 and TRBJ2-3, with TRBD2 identical over 8 bases. The CDR3 contains 12 residues. The V gene's germline CDR1 is SGHRS and CDR2 YFSETQ. The CDR3, as DNA: TGTGCCAGCAGCCCGGGGGGGGATACGCAGTATTTT. Its protein is CASSPGGDTQYF.

The V gene is TRBV7-9, the J gene TRBJ1-2, with unresolved D. The CDR3 runs 14 residues. Germline V gene lookup returns CDR1 SEHNR and CDR2 FQNEAQ (reference sequence). V lost 5 bases and J lost 5, with 15 bases in between. CDR3 amino acids: CASSLPDSWYGYTF. The CDR3 DNA is TGTGCCAGCAGCCTCCCTGATAGTTGGTATGGCTACACCTTC.

The chain combines TRBV4-2 with TRBJ1-2; 7 bases are shared with TRBD1. Per germline, CDR1 LGHNA and CDR2 YNFKEQ. The CDR3 length is 16 residues. With 2 bases clipped from V and 5 bases from J, the junction kept 11 bases outside the gene matches. As DNA, the CDR3 is TGTGCCAGCAGCCAACCTCCCCCACAGGGGATATATGGCTACACCTTC. Amino acids: CASSQPPPQGIYGYTF.

This clonotype was seen many times. In nucleotides, the CDR3 is TGTGCCAGCAGCCCAAGAGGTTCGTATAGGCTGCAAGAGACCCAGTACTTC. This encodes CASSPRGSYRLQETQYF. The rearrangement links TRBV7-9 to TRBJ2-5, with unresolved D. Trimming shortened V by 5 bases and J by 2 bases, and 21 bases separated the two germline ends. The CDR3 sequence is 17 residues long. CDR1 and CDR2 (germline): SEHNR, FQNEAQ (reference sequence).

The chain recombines TRBV15 with TRBJ2-3; D is undetermined. V was trimmed by 0 bases and J by 4 bases, leaving 11 bases between them. The CDR3 consists of 15 residues. Germline V gives CDR1 LNHNV, CDR2 YYDKDF (reference sequence). CDR3 in amino acids: CATSRDRALSDTQYF. DNA for the CDR3: TGTGCCACCAGCAGAGATAGGGCTTTGTCAGATACGCAGTATTTT. The whole variable domain, remainder taken from reference TRBV15 and TRBJ2-3, is DAMVIQNPRYQVTQFGKPVTLSCSQTLNHNVMYWYQQKSSQAPKLLFHYYDKDFNNEADTPDNFQSRRPNTSFCFLDIRSPGLGDTAMYLCATSRDRALSDTQYFGPGTRLTVL.

This clonotype was found a few times. V is TRBV5-1 and J is TRBJ2-3; D is unresolved. Trimming took off 2 bases at V and 6 bases at J, with 10 bases between the two ends. Looked up from germline, CDR1 is SGHRS and CDR2 is YFSETQ. The CDR3 is 13 residues long. CDR3 in amino acids: CASSFSAQDTQYF. CDR3 DNA: TGCGCCAGCAGCTTTTCCGCTCAGGATACGCAGTATTTT.

This clonotype was seen only a few times. This chain links TRBV5-1 with TRBJ2-7; D not resolved. Per germline, CDR1 SGHRS and CDR2 YFSETQ. V was trimmed by 3 bases and J by 1 base, leaving 14 bases between them. The CDR3 has 15 amino acids. Written as DNA, the CDR3 is TGCGCCAGCAGCTCCCCTGGTGAAGTGTCCTACGAGCAGTACTTC. It yields the protein CASSSPGEVSYEQYF.

The chain links TRBV4-2 to TRBJ2-3; perhaps D is TRBD1 or TRBD2 (6 bases each). V shed 4 bases and J shed 4 bases, with 18 bases lying between them. Looked up from germline, CDR1 is LGHNA and CDR2 is YNFKEQ. This CDR3 has 16 amino acids. The CDR3 spells CASSLRGGRGADTQYF. CDR3 nucleotides: TGTGCCAGCAGCCTCCGTGGGGGGCGCGGGGCAGATACGCAGTATTTT.

The rearrangement joins TRBV18 to TRBJ1-5; possibly TRBD1 for D (5 bases). The germline V gene encodes CDR1 KGHSH and CDR2 LQKENI. With 2 bases removed from V and 7 bases from J, the gap between germline ends came to 12 bases. The CDR3 has 14 residues. The CDR3, as DNA: TGTGCCAGCTCACCAGCCAGGGCTGGGCAGCCCCAGCATTTT. It is translated as CASSPARAGQPQHF.

This clonotype appeared a few times. The chain recombines TRBV29-1 with TRBJ1-1; D unclear. Trimming stripped 2 bases from V and 2 bases from J, with 12 bases between. The CDR3 is made up of 14 amino acids. Germline-derived CDR1 and CDR2 are SQVTM and ANQGSEA. CDR3: CSVEKLGGNTEAFF. As DNA, the CDR3 is TGCAGCGTTGAAAAGCTTGGAGGTAACACTGAAGCTTTCTTT.

The CDR3: CASSVGTAVNEQFF. In DNA, the CDR3 is TGTGCCAGCAGTGTAGGGACAGCGGTCAATGAGCAGTTCTTC. The chain recombines TRBV25-1 with TRBJ2-1; the match to TRBD1 covers 7 bases. This CDR3 has 14 amino acids. In germline, CDR1 is MGHDK, CDR2 SYGVNS. The ends lost 4 bases at V and 6 bases at J; junction bases unmatched: 6.

V usage is TRBV5-1 and J usage is TRBJ2-5, with 7 nucleotides matching TRBD1. Losses at the gene ends were 4 bases for V and 1 base for J; bases not matched to a gene: 4. The germline CDR1 and CDR2 sequences are SGHRS and YFSETQ. The CDR3 is 14 amino acids. CDR3 DNA: TGCGCCAGCAGCGAACAGGGGACCCAAGAGACCCAGTACTTC. This encodes CASSEQGTQETQYF.

This clonotype came up a few times. The CDR3 DNA reads TGCAGCTCCGAGCGTGGCGGGGAGCTGTTTTTT. Encoded protein: CSSERGGELFF. V usage is TRBV29-1 and J usage is TRBJ2-2, with no clear D. V was shortened by 8 bases and J by 7 bases, with 11 bases between the two germline ends. Germline V gives CDR1 SQVTM, CDR2 ANQGSEA. The CDR3 runs to 11 residues.

In this sample, this clonotype turned up many times. The J gene is TRBJ2-7, the V gene TRBV7-2; 10 nucleotides match TRBD2. The CDR3 is 16 amino acids. The J segment lost 4 bases and the V segment lost 5 bases, leaving 11 bases of the junction unmatched. From germline, CDR1 is SGHTA and CDR2 FQGNSA. The CDR3 loop is CASSKTSGSSGYEQYF. CDR3 DNA: TGTGCCAGCAGCAAGACTAGCGGGTCCTCCGGGTACGAGCAGTACTTC.

This clonotype was recorded many times. This CDR3 is CASSRVSPNEKLFF. The CDR3 nucleotides read TGTGCCAGCAGCCGGGTCAGTCCTAATGAAAAACTGTTTTTT. The chain employs TRBV7-9 and TRBJ1-4; D gene unclear. This CDR3 contains 14 residues. Trimming pared 5 bases from V and 3 bases from J, leaving 10 bases between. The germline V gene encodes CDR1 SEHNR and CDR2 FQNEAQ (reference sequence).

The sample holds a few counts of this clonotype. J is TRBJ2-3 and V is TRBV20-1; 10 nucleotides line up with TRBD2. J gave up 6 bases and V 5 bases, and 11 bases lay outside the gene matches. The CDR3 is made up of 15 amino acids. Germline CDR1 is DFQATT and CDR2 is SNEGSKA (reference sequence). The CDR3 DNA reads TGCAGTGCTTCTCTCGTAGCGGGAGGAGTGGATACGCAGTATTTT. Translating it yields CSASLVAGGVDTQYF.

This clonotype has just a few counts. The chain uses TRBV5-6 and TRBJ2-3; 8 nucleotides match TRBD2. Per germline, CDR1 SGHDT and CDR2 YYEEEE. With V trimmed by 4 bases and J by 3 bases, 13 bases remained unmatched. This CDR3 has 17 amino acids. DNA of the CDR3: TGTGCCAGCAGCCCTCCGGGACTAGTTTTGCGGACAGATACGCAGTATTTT. It codes for CASSPPGLVLRTDTQYF.

The chain combines TRBV7-9 with TRBJ2-5; 11 bases line up with TRBD1. The ends lost 2 bases at V and 2 bases at J; junction bases unmatched: 7. CDR1 is SEHNR, CDR2 FQNEAQ, per germline (reference sequence). This CDR3 is built from 17 residues. The CDR3 DNA follows: TGTGCCAGCAGCTTAACGGGACAGGGGGTTCAGCAAGAGACCCAGTACTTC. Its protein is CASSLTGQGVQQETQYF.

This clonotype was detected many times. The rearrangement joins TRBV12-3 or TRBV12-4 to TRBJ1-5, with TRBD1 identical over 9 bases. V lost 5 bases and J lost 7; bases outside the gene matches: 3. This CDR3 contains 13 residues. The CDR3 sequence is CASSPDRGQPQHF. CDR3 nucleotide sequence: TGTGCCAGCAGTCCAGACAGGGGGCAGCCCCAGCATTTT.

The chain links TRBV6-2 or TRBV6-3 to TRBJ1-3; no firm D call. The CDR3 spans 16 residues. The V gene's germline CDR1 is MNHEY and CDR2 SVGEGT. V lost 5 bases, J lost 0 bases, and 14 bases lay in between. This CDR3 is CASSSGRPDSGNTIYF. CDR3 bases: TGTGCCAGCAGTAGTGGACGCCCGGACTCTGGAAACACCATATATTTT.

The rearrangement joins TRBV28 to TRBJ2-7, with 8 bases matching TRBD2. The CDR3 has 15 amino acids. In germline, CDR1 is MDHEN, CDR2 SYDVKM. J was trimmed by 4 bases and V by 6 bases; bases with no gene match: 11. This CDR3 reads CASSPRGAGRYEQYF. DNA of the CDR3: TGTGCCAGCAGCCCGCGGGGGGCAGGGAGGTACGAGCAGTACTTC. The full variable domain, completed using reference TRBV28 and TRBJ2-7, is DVKVTQSSRYLVKRTGEKVFLECVQDMDHENMFWYRQDPGLGLRLIYFSYDVKMKEKGDIPEGYSVSREKKERFSLILESASTNQTSMYLCASSPRGAGRYEQYFGPGTRLTVT.

The V call is TRBV7-8, the J call TRBJ1-2; tentative D call: TRBD1 (5 bases). The CDR3 is made up of 13 amino acids. The V and J ends lost 1 base and 8 bases respectively, with 11 bases between them. Germline V CDR1 and CDR2: SGHVS, FQNEAQ. The DNA of the CDR3 is TGTGCCAGCAGCTTAGATTCGGGGGGAGGCTACACCTTC. It encodes CASSLDSGGGYTF.

V is TRBV11-2 and J is TRBJ2-1, with TRBD1 matching 8 bases. V was pared by 5 bases and J by 12 bases, with 12 bases of the junction left unmatched. The CDR3 sequence is 14 residues long. Germline CDR1 SGHAT, CDR2 FQNNGV. The CDR3: CASSHPGTGTGQFF. CDR3 coding DNA: TGTGCCAGCAGCCATCCCGGGACAGGTACGGGGCAGTTCTTC.

The V and J genes are TRBV25-1 and TRBJ2-7; 8 bases map to TRBD1. The CDR3 loop spans 15 amino acids. Germline CDR1 and CDR2: MGHDK and SYGVNS. The J segment lost 5 bases and the V segment lost 7 bases, leaving 13 bases of the junction unmatched. The CDR3 protein is CASTQTGVVPHEQYF. The CDR3 DNA follows: TGTGCCAGCACCCAGACAGGGGTTGTCCCCCACGAGCAGTACTTC.

There are a few counts of this clonotype. This chain links TRBV9 with TRBJ2-2; no clear D gene. This CDR3 contains 13 residues. CDR1 and CDR2 from the germline V gene are SGDLS and YYNGEE. Between the trimmed V and J ends, which lost 7 bases and 0 bases, there was a span of 7 bases. CDR3 DNA: TGTGCCAGCGGGGTTTCGAACACCGGGGAGCTGTTTTTT. This encodes CASGVSNTGELFF.

The table lists this clonotype with a few counts. This rearrangement joins TRBV20-1 to TRBJ2-1; 13 nucleotides line up with TRBD2. Germline CDR1 is DFQATT and CDR2 is SNEGSKA (reference sequence). The CDR3 loop spans 16 amino acids. V shed 6 bases, J shed 6 bases, and the junction held 11 bases outside the gene matches. CDR3 protein: CSAVRTSGSVGNEQFF. The CDR3 nucleotides are TGCAGTGCCGTTCGGACTAGCGGGAGCGTGGGCAATGAGCAGTTCTTC.